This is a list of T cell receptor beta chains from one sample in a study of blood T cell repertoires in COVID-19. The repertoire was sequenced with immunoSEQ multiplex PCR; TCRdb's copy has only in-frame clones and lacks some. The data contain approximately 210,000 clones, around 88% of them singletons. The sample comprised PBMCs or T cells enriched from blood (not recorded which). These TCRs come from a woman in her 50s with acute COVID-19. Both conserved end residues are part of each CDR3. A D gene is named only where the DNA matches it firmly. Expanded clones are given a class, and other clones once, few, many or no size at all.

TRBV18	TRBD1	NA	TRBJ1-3	CASSPPGVRGRTGNTIYF	TGTGCCAGCTCACCACCAGGAGTCAGGGGGCGAACTGGAAACACCATATATTTT
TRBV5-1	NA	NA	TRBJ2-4	CASSLVGLHGGNIQYF	TGCGCCAGCAGCTTGGTGGGACTGCACGGGGGAAACATTCAGTACTTC
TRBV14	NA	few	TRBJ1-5	CASGTLNQPQHF	TGTGCCAGCGGGACTCTCAATCAGCCCCAGCATTTT
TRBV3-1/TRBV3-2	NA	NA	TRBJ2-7	CASSQGLPSYEQYF	TGTGCCAGCAGCCAAGGACTTCCCTCCTACGAGCAGTACTTC
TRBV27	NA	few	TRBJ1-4	CASSFFPVPSEKLFF	TGTGCCAGCAGTTTTTTTCCGGTCCCGAGTGAAAAACTGTTTTTT
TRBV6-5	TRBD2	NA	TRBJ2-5	CASSTGLAGQETQYF	TGTGCCAGCAGTACCGGACTAGCGGGACAAGAGACCCAGTACTTC
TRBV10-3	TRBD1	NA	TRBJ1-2	CAITASQGAYYGYTF	TGTGCCATCACCGCATCACAGGGGGCTTACTATGGCTACACCTTC
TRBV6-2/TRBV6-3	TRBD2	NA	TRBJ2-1	CASSYGTSGSVSEQFF	TGTGCCAGCAGTTACGGGACTAGCGGGAGTGTAAGTGAGCAGTTCTTC
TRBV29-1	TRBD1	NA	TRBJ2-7	CSVGQGLEQYF	TGCAGCGTGGGACAGGGTTTGGAGCAGTACTTC
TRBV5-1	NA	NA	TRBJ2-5	CASRQGPQETQYF	TGCGCCAGCCGGCAGGGCCCCCAAGAGACCCAGTACTTC
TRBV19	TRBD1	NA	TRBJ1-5	CASSINRDRGGWNQPQHF	TGTGCCAGTAGTATTAACCGGGACAGGGGAGGATGGAATCAGCCCCAGCATTTT
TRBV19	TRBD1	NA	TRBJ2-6	CASRTGVLGGANVLTF	TGTGCCAGTAGGACAGGGGTGTTAGGTGGGGCCAACGTCCTGACTTTC
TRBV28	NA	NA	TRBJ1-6	CATNQDSPSPLHF	TGTGCTACCAACCAGGACAGTCCATCACCCCTCCACTTT
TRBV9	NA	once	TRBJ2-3	CASSVFGGSTDTQYF	TGTGCCAGCAGCGTATTCGGGGGAAGCACAGATACGCAGTATTTT
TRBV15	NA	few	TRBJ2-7	CATSRDQIGVHEQYF	TGTGCCACCAGCAGAGATCAGATAGGGGTCCACGAGCAGTACTTC
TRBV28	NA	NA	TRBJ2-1	CASSGLARYNEQFF	TGTGCCAGCAGCGGTCTAGCGCGCTACAATGAGCAGTTCTTC